What follows are 31 T cell receptor beta chains derived from one specimen sequenced in a study of cytomegalovirus exposure and HLA in healthy donors. 60 Vbeta and 13 Jbeta primers were used in PCR. Produced via immunoSEQ multiplex PCR; TCRdb's table is partial and in-frame only. The sample lists about 130,000 clones; approximately 74% were seen once. Sequences were obtained from PBMCs. The receptors stem from a man aged 18 to 30 in good health and CMV-seropositive.

V and J are TRBV30 and TRBJ1-4, with a possible D match to TRBD1 (5 bases). The length of the CDR3 is 14 residues. Germline V gene sequence: CDR1 GTSNPN, CDR2 SVGIG (reference sequence). The germline V and J ends were trimmed by 6 bases and 4 bases, with 15 bases remaining between them. As DNA, the CDR3 is TGTGCCTGCGGGGGTCACTCGAATAATGAAAAACTGTTTTTT. Amino acids: CACGGHSNNEKLFF. Variable domain in full (rest from reference TRBV30 and TRBJ1-4): SQTIHQWPATLVQPVGSPLSLECTVEGTSNPNLYWYRQAAGRGLQLLFYSVGIGQISSEVPQNLSASRPQDRQFILSSKKLLLSDSGFYLCACGGHSNNEKLFFGSGTQLSVL.

The J gene is TRBJ1-4, the V gene TRBV28; no clear D gene. The V gene's germline CDR1 is MDHEN and CDR2 SYDVKM. V gave up 8 bases and J gave up 8 bases, with 36 bases separating them. This CDR3 has 20 amino acids. CDR3: CASRFRGLRRARDIWEKLFF. DNA of the CDR3: TGTGCCAGCCGGTTTCGAGGATTAAGGAGGGCGCGGGATATTTGGGAAAAACTGTTTTTT.

The chain has TRBV5-1 and TRBJ2-1, with TRBD2 identical over 8 bases. Germline lookup yields CDR1 SGHRS and CDR2 YFSETQ. The length of the CDR3 is 15 residues. J gave up 2 bases and V 0 bases, and 1 base lay outside the gene matches. This CDR3 reads CASSLEAGAYNEQFF. DNA of the CDR3: TGCGCCAGCAGCTTGGAAGCGGGAGCCTACAATGAGCAGTTCTTC.

The rearrangement uses TRBV7-9 and TRBJ2-5, with TRBD2 identical over 9 bases. V was pared by 4 bases and J by 4 bases, with 4 bases of the junction left unmatched. Germline CDR1 is SEHNR and CDR2 is FQNEAQ (reference sequence). The CDR3 runs to 14 residues. The CDR3 loop reads CASSYVTSGETQYF. CDR3 nucleotide sequence: TGTGCCAGCAGCTATGTGACTAGCGGAGAGACCCAGTACTTC.

This clone was seen a single time. This chain connects TRBV4-1 to TRBJ2-7, with 8 bases matching TRBD1. The J segment lost 2 bases and the V segment lost 0 bases, leaving 6 bases of the junction unmatched. Germline CDR1 MGHRA, CDR2 YSYEKL. The CDR3 is 16 residues long. The CDR3 spells CASSQDRTGPTYEQYF. For the CDR3, the DNA is TGCGCCAGCAGCCAAGATCGGACAGGGCCCACCTACGAGCAGTACTTC.

The gene calls are TRBV7-9 and TRBJ2-1; TRBD2 aligns across 13 bases. Germline V gene sequence: CDR1 SEHNR, CDR2 FQNEAQ (reference sequence). The CDR3 has 16 residues. V trimming: 4 bases; J trimming: 5 bases; junction bases outside the gene matches: 5. The CDR3 coding sequence is TGTGCCAGCAGCTGGGGACTAGCGGGATCCAACAATGAGCAGTTCTTC. Translation: CASSWGLAGSNNEQFF.

The chain carries TRBV5-1 and TRBJ2-5; 10 nucleotides align to TRBD2. Trimming at V came to 4 bases and at J to 6 bases, leaving 9 bases not matched to a gene. Germline assignment: CDR1 SGHRS and CDR2 YFSETQ. The CDR3 loop spans 15 amino acids. Here the CDR3 reads CASSIRLAGGQTQYF. CDR3 in DNA: TGCGCCAGCAGCATAAGACTAGCGGGCGGGCAGACCCAGTACTTC. Based on the CDR3 plus reference TRBV5-1 and TRBJ2-5, the full variable domain is KAGVTQTPRYLIKTRGQQVTLSCSPISGHRSVSWYQQTPGQGLQFLFEYFSETQRNKGNFPGRFSGRQFSNSRSEMNVSTLELGDSALYLCASSIRLAGGQTQYFGPGTRLLVL.

The chain uses TRBV7-2 and TRBJ2-7; weak D call: TRBD2 (5 bases). The germline V and J ends were trimmed by 4 bases and 6 bases, with 13 bases remaining between them. Germline CDR1 is SGHTA and CDR2 is FQGNSA. The CDR3 covers 13 residues. DNA of the CDR3: TGTGCCAGCAGCTACTATAGCGATCCCGAGCAGTACTTC. It yields the protein CASSYYSDPEQYF.

V gene TRBV30 combines with J gene TRBJ2-5; TRBD1 matches 12 bases. V trimming: 1 base; J trimming: 5 bases; junction bases outside the gene matches: 5. The V gene's germline CDR1 is GTSNPN and CDR2 SVGIG (reference sequence). The CDR3 consists of 15 residues. This CDR3 reads CAWSGGTGGWETQYF. For the CDR3, the DNA is TGTGCCTGGAGTGGGGGGACAGGGGGCTGGGAGACCCAGTACTTC. Drawing the rest from reference TRBV30 and TRBJ2-5, the complete variable domain is SQTIHQWPATLVQPVGSPLSLECTVEGTSNPNLYWYRQAAGRGLQLLFYSVGIGQISSEVPQNLSASRPQDRQFILSSKKLLLSDSGFYLCAWSGGTGGWETQYFGPGTRLLVL.

In this sample, this clone turned up a few times. V is TRBV30 and J is TRBJ2-3, with D uncertain. Trimming left V 1 base short and J 5 bases short, with 13 bases between. The CDR3 length is 14 residues. Germline values: CDR1 GTSNPN, CDR2 SVGIG (reference sequence). CDR3 residues: CAWSAFAFGDTQYF. CDR3 sequence (DNA): TGTGCCTGGAGTGCCTTCGCGTTCGGAGATACGCAGTATTTT.

This clone appeared a single time. The V gene is TRBV6-4, the J gene TRBJ1-2, with D unresolved. Trimming removed 2 bases from V and 4 bases from J, with 8 bases in between. Germline-derived CDR1 and CDR2 are MRHNA and SNTAGT. The CDR3 runs to 13 residues. The CDR3 DNA is TGTGCCAGCAGTGACGGGCAGGCCTATGGCTACACCTTC. Translating gives CASSDGQAYGYTF.

This clone has a single count. The chain has TRBV6-1 and TRBJ2-1, with TRBD2 matching over 7 bases. CDR1 is MNHNS and CDR2 is SASEGT in the germline V gene. V shed 4 bases, J shed 7 bases, and the junction held 13 bases outside the gene matches. This CDR3 contains 16 residues. In DNA form, the CDR3 reads TGTGCCAGCAGTGGAAGGGGCTCGCTAGCGGCTAATGAGCAGTTCTTC. The encoded protein is CASSGRGSLAANEQFF.

V gene TRBV5-6 combines with J gene TRBJ2-4; D perhaps matches TRBD2 (6 bases). The CDR3 is 12 residues long. V was trimmed by 1 base and J by 9 bases, leaving 8 bases between them. Germline CDR1 SGHDT, CDR2 YYEEEE. This CDR3 reads CASSLRDFIQYF. CDR3 sequence (DNA): TGTGCCAGCAGCTTGAGGGACTTCATTCAGTACTTC.

The V call is TRBV28, the J call TRBJ1-6, with D perhaps TRBD1 (5 bases). The V end lost 2 bases, the J end lost 2 bases, and 10 bases lay between the germline ends. The CDR3 has 16 amino acids. The germline gives CDR1 MDHEN, CDR2 SYDVKM. The DNA for the CDR3 is TGTGCCAGCAGTTTAAGGGGAGGGACCTATAATTCACCCCTCCACTTT. Protein: CASSLRGGTYNSPLHF.

The chain uses TRBV19 and TRBJ2-1; 8 bases match TRBD2. The CDR3 runs 16 residues. Trimming took 5 bases from V and 4 from J; bases not matched to a gene: 10. CDR1 is LNHDA and CDR2 is SQIVND in the germline V gene (reference sequence). CDR3 protein: CASSGLSGSRYNEQFF. Here the CDR3 DNA reads TGTGCCAGTAGTGGTCTGAGCGGGAGTAGGTACAATGAGCAGTTCTTC.

This chain uses TRBV10-2 with TRBJ2-7; D might be TRBD1 (6 bases). The CDR3 contains 13 residues. V shed 5 bases and J shed 7 bases, with 15 bases lying between them. In germline, CDR1 is WSHSY, CDR2 SAAADI. In DNA, the CDR3 is TGCGCCAGCAGTAGGCAGGGGATAAGGGAGCAGTACTTC. Protein: CASSRQGIREQYF.

The chain recombines TRBV30 with TRBJ2-7, with a weak D call TRBD2 (6 bases). Germline V CDR1 and CDR2: GTSNPN, SVGIG (reference sequence). The CDR3 has 13 residues. V was pared by 1 base and J by 4 bases, with 11 bases between. CDR3 nucleotides: TGTGCCTGGAGTGCGGAGGGGCCATACGAGCAGTACTTC. It translates to CAWSAEGPYEQYF. The variable domain in full, completed from reference TRBV30 and TRBJ2-7, reads SQTIHQWPATLVQPVGSPLSLECTVEGTSNPNLYWYRQAAGRGLQLLFYSVGIGQISSEVPQNLSASRPQDRQFILSSKKLLLSDSGFYLCAWSAEGPYEQYFGPGTRLTVT.

This clone was recorded a few times. V usage is TRBV30 and J usage is TRBJ2-7, with 7 bases matching TRBD1. The CDR3 contains 12 residues. Germline V gene data show CDR1 as GTSNPN and CDR2 as SVGIG (reference sequence). V trimming: 0 bases; J trimming: 5 bases; junction bases outside the gene matches: 1. CDR3 sequence (DNA): TGTGCCTGGAGTGTGACAGGGAACGAGCAGTACTTC. It translates to CAWSVTGNEQYF.

This chain uses TRBV15 with TRBJ2-5; perhaps TRBD2 as D (5 bases). V shed 6 bases and J shed 7 bases, with 18 bases lying between them. In germline, CDR1 is LNHNV, CDR2 YYDKDF (reference sequence). The CDR3 is 14 amino acids. CDR3 loop: CATRGESAAGTQYF. CDR3 bases: TGTGCCACCAGAGGAGAGAGCGCCGCGGGGACCCAGTACTTC.

The genes are TRBV7-2 and TRBJ1-1; a possible D gene is TRBD1 (6 bases). CDR1 SGHTA and CDR2 FQGNSA come from the germline V gene. Trimming cost V 11 bases and J 1 base, with 14 bases left between them. The CDR3 consists of 13 residues. The CDR3 sequence: CAGKKQGNTEAFF. DNA of the CDR3: TGTGCCGGCAAAAAACAGGGGAACACTGAAGCTTTCTTT.

The chain is built from TRBV19 and TRBJ2-1; D remains ambiguous. Germline V gives CDR1 LNHDA, CDR2 SQIVND (reference sequence). The CDR3 has 15 residues. Trimming shortened V by 4 bases and J by 0 bases, and 10 bases separated the two germline ends. The CDR3 bases are TGTGCCAGTAGTAGTCTCCCGAGCTCCTACAATGAGCAGTTCTTC. It specifies CASSSLPSSYNEQFF. The entire variable domain, with the rest obtained from reference TRBV19 and TRBJ2-1, is as follows: DGGITQSPKYLFRKEGQNVTLSCEQNLNHDAMYWYRQDPGQGLRLIYYSQIVNDFQKGDIAEGYSVSREKKESFPLTVTSAQKNPTAFYLCASSSLPSSYNEQFFGPGTRLTVL.

The chain links TRBV6-6 to TRBJ1-6; 7 positions agree with TRBD1. Germline V CDR1 and CDR2: MNHNY, SVGAGI (reference sequence). The CDR3 totals 15 residues. Trimming removed 7 bases from V and 7 bases from J; junction bases left unmatched: 10. The CDR3 reads CASISPTGWNSPLHF. Written as DNA, the CDR3 is TGTGCCAGCATCTCCCCGACAGGGTGGAATTCACCCCTCCACTTT.

The chain employs TRBV14 and TRBJ2-1; 10 bases line up with TRBD2. V shed 2 bases, J shed 0 bases, and the junction held 7 bases outside the gene matches. CDR3 length: 18 amino acids. Germline-derived CDR1 and CDR2 are SGHDN and FVKESK. CDR3 loop: CASSQFSSGGSSYNEQFF. CDR3 bases: TGTGCCAGCAGCCAATTTTCTAGCGGGGGCAGCTCCTACAATGAGCAGTTCTTC.

This chain joins TRBV7-9 and TRBJ1-6, with TRBD1 as a possible D gene (5 bases). This CDR3 spans 16 amino acids. Between the trimmed V and J ends, which lost 5 bases and 2 bases, there was a span of 13 bases. Germline V gene lookup returns CDR1 SEHNR and CDR2 FQNEAQ (reference sequence). The CDR3 loop is CASSAGGSPYNSPLHF. CDR3 DNA sequence: TGTGCCAGCAGCGCGGGGGGGAGCCCCTATAATTCACCCCTCCACTTT. Full variable domain (remainder filled in from reference TRBV7-9 and TRBJ1-6): DTGVSQNPRHKITKRGQNVTFRCDPISEHNRLYWYRQTLGQGPEFLTYFQNEAQLEKSRLLSDRFSAERPKGSFSTLEIQRTEQGDSAMYLCASSAGGSPYNSPLHFGNGTRLTVT.

J is TRBJ2-6 and V is TRBV30; no reliable D call. The V gene's germline CDR1 is GTSNPN and CDR2 SVGIG (reference sequence). The CDR3 totals 13 residues. The V and J ends lost 2 bases and 3 bases respectively, with 5 bases between them. The CDR3 region has the DNA TGTGCCTGGAGTCCCATTGGGGCCAACGTCCTGACTTTC. Amino acids: CAWSPIGANVLTF.

This sequence joins TRBV6-5 and TRBJ2-6, with D perhaps matching TRBD2 (7 bases). V shed 6 bases and J shed 4 bases, with 13 bases lying between them. Germline loops: CDR1 MNHEY, CDR2 SVGAGI. This CDR3 contains 15 residues. The CDR3 coding sequence is TGTGCCAGCAGACTAGGGGGGGCCGGGGCCAACGTCCTGACTTTC. Translating gives CASRLGGAGANVLTF.

CDR3: CASSLGTGTGNSPLHF. The CDR3 DNA reads as TGTGCCAGCAGCTTGGGGACCGGGACAGGGAATTCACCCCTCCACTTT. The chain uses TRBV5-5 and TRBJ1-6; 9 positions agree with TRBD1. Germline V CDR1 and CDR2: SGHKS, YYEKEE (reference sequence). Trimming cost V 0 bases and J 7 bases; bases outside gene matches: 5. This CDR3 spans 16 amino acids.

The J gene is TRBJ1-1, the V gene TRBV5-1, with D possibly being TRBD1 (5 bases). Trimming cost V 3 bases and J 0 bases, with 9 bases left between them. CDR3 length: 14 residues. Germline CDR1 SGHRS, CDR2 YFSETQ. The CDR3 DNA sequence: TGCGCCAGCAGCTCTCAGGGTTTGAACACTGAAGCTTTCTTT. Translated, it gives CASSSQGLNTEAFF.

The V gene is TRBV11-3, the J gene TRBJ2-7, with a possible D match to TRBD1 (5 bases). This CDR3 has 14 residues. Trimming took off 1 base at V and 3 bases at J, with 10 bases between the two ends. CDR1 and CDR2 (germline): SGHNT, YENEEA. This CDR3 is CASSLADRYYEQYF. CDR3 coding DNA: TGTGCCAGCAGCTTAGCCGACAGATACTACGAGCAGTACTTC. The whole variable domain, filled in from reference TRBV11-3 and TRBJ2-7, reads EAGVVQSPRYKIIEKKQPVAFWCNPISGHNTLYWYLQNLGQGPELLIRYENEEAVDDSQLPKDRFSAERLKGVDSTLKIQPAELGDSAVYLCASSLADRYYEQYFGPGTRLTVT.

The chain is built from TRBV13 and TRBJ1-1, with a possible D match to TRBD1 (6 bases). The CDR3 totals 16 residues. Deletions cut 5 bases from V and 4 bases from J, with 20 bases between. Germline lookup yields CDR1 PRHDT and CDR2 FYEKMQ (reference sequence). The CDR3 DNA reads as TGTGCCAGCAGCACTTCCCGTGGGGGCCTCCTCACTGAAGCTTTCTTT. Encoded protein: CASSTSRGGLLTEAFF.

This rearrangement joins TRBV13 to TRBJ2-2; 9 bases agree with TRBD2. V lost 4 bases, J lost 1 base, and 7 bases stayed unmatched. This CDR3 is built from 17 residues. The germline gives CDR1 PRHDT, CDR2 FYEKMQ (reference sequence). The CDR3 nucleotides are TGTGCCAGCAGCTCGTTCGGACTAGCGCAGAACACCGGGGAGCTGTTTTTT. It encodes CASSSFGLAQNTGELFF.